These T cell receptor beta chains were read from a single sample in a study of T cells after yellow fever vaccination. From the 5' RACE reads, TCRdb called clonotypes with MiXCR, one entry per CDR3 protein. The sample lists about 260,000 distinct CDR3 sequences, approximately 3.8% occurring once. Sequenced here: PBMCs, sampled 15 days after the yellow fever booster vaccination. The receptors were sampled from a man younger than 30 who received the YFV17D yellow fever vaccine. The CDR3 runs from the conserved cysteine through the conserved F or W. The order of the fields is clone size, J gene, D gene, V gene, CDR3 protein, CDR3 DNA. The D gene is left open where the match is weak. Clone size reads once, few, many, or a class if the clone is expanded.

many | TRBJ1-1 | NA | TRBV12-3/TRBV12-4 | CASSLNGYNTEAFF | TGTGCCAGCAGTTTAAACGGTTACAACACTGAAGCTTTCTTT
many | TRBJ2-1 | TRBD1 | TRBV11-2 | CASSLDRGSIYEQFF | TGTGCCAGCAGCTTAGACAGGGGGAGTATCTATGAGCAGTTCTTC
few | TRBJ1-5 | NA | TRBV12-2 | CASREVEGYNQPQHF | TGTGCAAGTCGCGAGGTGGAAGGGTACAATCAGCCCCAGCATTTT
many | TRBJ2-2 | NA | TRBV27 | CATRGTANTGELFF | TGTGCCACCCGCGGGACAGCGAACACCGGGGAGCTGTTTTTT
many | TRBJ1-3 | NA | TRBV12-3/TRBV12-4 | CASTPWDSGNTIYF | TGTGCCAGCACCCCCTGGGACTCTGGAAACACCATATATTTT
few | TRBJ2-6 | NA | TRBV9 | CASGRTSGANVLTF | TGTGCCAGCGGCAGGACCTCTGGGGCCAACGTCCTGACTTTC
many | TRBJ1-1 | NA | TRBV4-2 | CASSPYQTGTEAFF | TGTGCCAGCAGCCCCTATCAGACGGGAACTGAAGCTTTCTTT
many | TRBJ2-5 | NA | TRBV24-1 | CATETQYF | TGTGCCACGGAGACCCAGTACTTC
many | TRBJ2-3 | NA | TRBV5-6 | CASSLDGFSDTQYF | TGTGCCAGCAGCTTGGACGGGTTCTCAGATACGCAGTATTTT
few | TRBJ1-1 | NA | TRBV30 | CAWTAQGRNTEAFF | TGTGCCTGGACCGCACAAGGAAGGAACACTGAAGCTTTCTTT
many | TRBJ2-2 | TRBD2 | TRBV12-3/TRBV12-4 | CASSLGLAGGGRDTGELFF | TGTGCCAGCAGCCTCGGACTAGCGGGGGGAGGACGGGACACCGGGGAGCTGTTTTTT
many | TRBJ2-1 | NA | TRBV29-1 | CSVSLGQEQFF | TGCAGCGTTTCCTTAGGACAGGAGCAGTTCTTC
many | TRBJ1-4 | NA | TRBV25-1 | CASSDHVGDGSNEKLFF | TGTGCCAGCAGTGATCATGTGGGGGACGGAAGTAATGAAAAACTGTTTTTT
many | TRBJ1-2 | TRBD1 | TRBV6-6 | CASSHPTGTMKGYTF | TGTGCCAGCAGTCATCCGACAGGGACCATGAAGGGCTACACCTTC
many | TRBJ1-1 | NA | TRBV12-3/TRBV12-4 | CASTIGSGWEAEAFF | TGTGCCAGCACCATAGGGTCAGGTTGGGAGGCTGAAGCTTTCTTT
many | TRBJ1-1 | NA | TRBV7-9 | CASSLSGPTYEAFF | TGTGCCAGCAGCTTGTCCGGGCCCACATATGAAGCTTTCTTT
many | TRBJ1-5 | NA | TRBV5-5 | CASSSNLGQPQHF | TGTGCCAGCAGCTCGAATCTAGGGCAGCCCCAGCATTTT
many | TRBJ2-2 | NA | TRBV4-1 | CASSQGPRVTGELFF | TGCGCCAGCAGCCAAGGCCCCAGGGTGACCGGGGAGCTGTTTTTT
many | TRBJ2-5 | TRBD2 | TRBV10-3 | CAIRPGTSKETQYF | TGTGCCATCAGGCCGGGGACTAGCAAGGAGACCCAGTACTTC
many | TRBJ2-3 | NA | TRBV7-9 | CASSEQASSTDTQYF | TGTGCCAGCAGCGAACAAGCTTCTAGCACAGATACGCAGTATTTT
many | TRBJ1-1 | NA | TRBV12-3/TRBV12-4 | CASTQEADLGTEAFF | TGTGCCAGCACCCAGGAAGCCGACCTTGGGACTGAAGCTTTCTTT
many | TRBJ2-5 | NA | TRBV29-1 | CSVNRESKTQYF | TGCAGCGTTAACAGGGAGTCAAAGACCCAGTACTTC
many | TRBJ2-4 | NA | TRBV29-1 | CSVEVGQKGGIQYF | TGCAGCGTTGAAGTAGGCCAAAAAGGGGGCATTCAGTACTTC
many | TRBJ2-2 | NA | TRBV4-2 | CASSQDSRTGELFF | TGTGCCAGCAGCCAAGACAGCCGCACCGGGGAGCTGTTTTTT
many | TRBJ2-5 | NA | TRBV4-3 | CASSLTHQETQYF | TGCGCCAGCAGTCTGACACACCAAGAGACCCAGTACTTC
few | TRBJ2-2 | NA | TRBV9 | CASSVVDRPTGELFF | TGTGCCAGCAGCGTGGTGGACAGACCCACCGGGGAGCTGTTTTTT